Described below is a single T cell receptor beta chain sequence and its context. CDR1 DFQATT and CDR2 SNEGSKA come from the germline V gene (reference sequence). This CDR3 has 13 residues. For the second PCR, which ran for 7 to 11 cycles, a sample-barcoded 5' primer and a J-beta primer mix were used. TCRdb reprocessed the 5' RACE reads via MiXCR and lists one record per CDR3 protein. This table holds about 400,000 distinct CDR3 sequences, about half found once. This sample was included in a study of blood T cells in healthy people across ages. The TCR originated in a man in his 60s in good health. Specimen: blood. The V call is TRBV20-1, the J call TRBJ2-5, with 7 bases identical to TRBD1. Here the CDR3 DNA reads TGCAGCGCACCAGACAGGGTCCAAGAGACCCAGTACTTC. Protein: CSAPDRVQETQYF.